The clone carrying this TCR beta chain was seen ten or more times. The target antigen is unknown. A 3' RACE protocol on RNA, with unique molecular identifiers, produced the TCR library. TCRdb re-called the 3' RACE reads through MiXCR, storing one row per CDR3 protein. The sample has 35,000 to 50,000 distinct CDR3 sequences; approximately 7% are singletons. The data derive from a study of HIV-infected children after antiretroviral therapy interruption. Across the study: Weeks 0, 48 and 150 were sampled under continuous treatment. Findings and limits, study-wide: The Gini coefficient of naive CD4+ repertoires rose, returning to baseline by 3 years.

The treatment denotes: PENTA 11 planned treatment interruption arm or continuous ART arm. The specimen was CD45RA+ CD4+ T cells from PBMCs, pooled from several time points, collected from a donor given antiretroviral therapy, either interrupted or continuous. Subset noted: naive CD4+ CD45RA+ CD45RO- T cells. The clonotype comes from a pool of human donors with HIV.

CDR3 in amino acids: CASGDRTGANTEVFF. CDR3 sequence (DNA): TGTGCCAGCGGTGATAGGACAGGGGCAAACACAGAAGTCTTCTTT. The rearrangement links TRBV6-6 to TRBJ1-1, with 9 bases that match TRBD1. CDR3 length: 15 residues. V lost 8 bases and J lost 14; bases outside the gene matches: 21. The germline gives CDR1 MNHNY, CDR2 SVGAGI (reference sequence).